One sample yielded the 19 T cell receptor beta chains listed below, sequenced in a study of blood T cells in healthy people across ages. Next came a second PCR, run for about 7 to 12 cycles, which used a sample-barcoded 5' primer along with a J-beta primer mix. TCRdb reprocessed the 5' RACE reads with MiXCR, giving one entry per CDR3 protein. The sample records 700,000 to 1,000,000 distinct CDR3 sequences, under 55% being singletons. Input material: blood. Every receptor here comes from a man in his sixties in good health.

The chain uses TRBV28 and TRBJ1-4; no definite D call. V was cut by 9 bases and J by 6 bases, with 14 bases left in between. In germline, CDR1 is MDHEN, CDR2 SYDVKM. CDR3 length: 13 amino acids. This chain's CDR3 is CASGELRDEKLFF. The CDR3 bases are TGTGCCAGTGGGGAACTACGGGATGAAAAACTGTTTTTT.

This clonotype was counted between two and nine times. CDR3 residues: CASSFPGARYGYTF. CDR3 bases: TGTGCCAGCAGTTTTCCGGGGGCGCGCTATGGCTACACCTTC. This chain connects TRBV12-3 or TRBV12-4 to TRBJ1-2; D may be TRBD1 (6 bases). The ends were cut back, 3 bases at V and 4 bases at J, with 12 bases in the middle. This CDR3 comprises 14 residues.

This chain connects TRBV20-1 to TRBJ2-4, with 10 bases aligning to TRBD1. The CDR3 is 14 residues long. J lost 14 bases, V lost 6 bases, and 16 bases had no gene match. The V gene's germline CDR1 is DFQATT and CDR2 SNEGSKA (reference sequence). The DNA of the CDR3 is TGCAGTGCCACGACAGGGGGCGAATGGTTCGAGAAGTACTTC. Its protein product is CSATTGGEWFEKYF.

The chain couples TRBV27 to TRBJ2-1; D remains ambiguous. Trimming cost V 3 bases and J 13 bases, with 16 bases left between them. CDR3 length equals 13 residues. CDR1 is MNHEY, CDR2 SMNVEV, per germline (reference sequence). CDR3: CASSFQYRMTQFF. DNA of the CDR3: TGTGCCAGCAGTTTCCAGTACCGAATGACCCAGTTCTTC.

This rearrangement joins TRBV7-2 to TRBJ1-1; no clear D. This CDR3 spans 14 amino acids. Germline CDR1 and CDR2: SGHTA and FQGNSA. The germline V and J ends were trimmed by 2 bases and 1 base, with 8 bases remaining between them. The CDR3 DNA sequence: TGTGCCAGCAGCTTACAGACCGGGAACACTGAAGCTTTCTTT. It translates to CASSLQTGNTEAFF.

This rearrangement joins TRBV6-5 to TRBJ2-2; no clear D gene. Deletions cut 6 bases from V and 1 base from J, with 15 bases between. The CDR3 contains 16 residues. CDR1 and CDR2 from the germline V gene are MNHEY and SVGAGI. CDR3 coding DNA: TGTGCCAGCAGGGCCCGACTGGAAAAGAACACCGGGGAGCTGTTTTTT. Translating gives CASRARLEKNTGELFF.

The chain employs TRBV9 and TRBJ2-7; 9 nucleotides agree with TRBD2. This CDR3 spans 14 amino acids. Germline-derived CDR1 and CDR2 are SGDLS and YYNGEE. The J segment lost 7 bases and the V segment lost 0 bases, leaving 5 bases of the junction unmatched. In DNA, the CDR3 is TGTGCCAGCAGCGTAGTCGTAGCGGGGGATGAGCAGTACTTC. The encoded protein is CASSVVVAGDEQYF.

In its sample, this clonotype was seen a few times. The chain links TRBV7-9 to TRBJ2-3; 8 bases are shared with TRBD2. The ends lost 5 bases at V and 3 bases at J; junction bases unmatched: 7. CDR3 length: 15 residues. The V gene's germline CDR1 is SEHNR and CDR2 FQNEAQ (reference sequence). The CDR3: CASSPGLARTDTQYF. In DNA form, the CDR3 reads TGTGCCAGCAGCCCTGGACTAGCCAGGACAGATACGCAGTATTTT.

This sequence joins TRBV28 and TRBJ1-5; D is uncertain. The V and J ends lost 5 bases and 2 bases respectively, with 13 bases between them. Germline V gene lookup returns CDR1 MDHEN and CDR2 SYDVKM. This CDR3 region has 15 residues. This chain's CDR3 is CASSTEEAGNQPQHF. CDR3 DNA: TGTGCCAGCAGTACCGAGGAGGCGGGCAATCAGCCCCAGCATTTT.

This clonotype was seen a handful of times. The chain recombines TRBV10-3 with TRBJ2-5; 10 bases fit TRBD2. The CDR3 runs to 13 residues. CDR1 and CDR2 (germline): ENHRY, SYGVKD. J was trimmed by 4 bases and V by 7 bases; bases with no gene match: 3. The CDR3 region has the DNA TGTGCCATCAAACCTAGCGGGGGAGAGACCCAGTACTTC. It encodes CAIKPSGGETQYF.

The rearrangement uses TRBV4-3 and TRBJ2-1, with TRBD2 matching over 12 bases. This CDR3 has 17 amino acids. CDR1 and CDR2 (germline): LGHNA, YSLEER. V was pared by 2 bases and J by 4 bases, with 6 bases of the junction left unmatched. The CDR3: CASSQFAGLAGYNEQFF. DNA for the CDR3: TGCGCCAGCAGCCAATTCGCGGGACTAGCGGGTTACAATGAGCAGTTCTTC.

The rearrangement joins TRBV18 to TRBJ2-7, with 8 bases matching TRBD1. Germline CDR1 reads KGHSH; CDR2 reads LQKENI. The V segment lost 1 base and the J segment 7 bases; nucleotides outside the gene matches: 9. This CDR3 has 15 residues. CDR3 nucleotide sequence: TGTGCCAGCTCACCACTAAGACAGGGGTCCGGGGAGCAGTACTTC. Translating it yields CASSPLRQGSGEQYF.

This clonotype was detected once. The rearrangement joins TRBV12-5 to TRBJ2-1, with a possible D match to TRBD2 (6 bases). Per the germline V gene, CDR1 is LGHNT and CDR2 is FRNRAP. CDR3 length equals 16 residues. V was clipped by 0 bases and J by 4 bases, with 13 bases between them. The CDR3 bases are TGTGCTAGTGGTTTGGTACTGAGCGGGTCTTACAATGAGCAGTTCTTC. It encodes CASGLVLSGSYNEQFF.

The chain has TRBV6-2 or TRBV6-3 and TRBJ2-7; 7 bases fit TRBD2. Germline loops: CDR1 MNHEY, CDR2 SVGEGT. V was clipped by 6 bases and J by 1 base; unmatched bases: 9. CDR3 size: 15 residues. The DNA for the CDR3 is TGTGCCAGCAGCTCCCCTGGGACTACGTCCTACGAGCAGTACTTC. Protein product: CASSSPGTTSYEQYF.

CDR3 amino acids: CSARRGGDQPQHF. The CDR3 DNA reads as TGCAGTGCTAGACGGGGCGGAGATCAGCCCCAGCATTTT. The J gene is TRBJ1-5, the V gene TRBV20-1; D might be TRBD1 (5 bases). V lost 2 bases, J lost 5 bases, and 10 bases lay in between. This CDR3 is built from 13 residues. Looked up from germline, CDR1 is DFQATT and CDR2 is SNEGSKA (reference sequence).

This clonotype was counted only a few times. One end of the junction does not line up with germline, which may come from a read error. The chain combines TRBV14 with TRBJ2-1; weak D call: TRBD2 (5 bases). The CDR3 extends over 14 amino acids. Germline V gene lookup returns CDR1 SGHDN and CDR2 FVKESK. CDR3 sequence reads: CASSQVGSYNEQFF. The CDR3 coding sequence is TGCGCCAGCAGCCAAGTTGGGAGCTACAATGAGCAGTTCTTC.

This clonotype showed up just a few times. V usage is TRBV28 and J usage is TRBJ2-7; 8 positions agree with TRBD1. Germline V gives CDR1 MDHEN, CDR2 SYDVKM. The CDR3 is 16 residues long. Losses at the gene ends were 4 bases for V and 2 bases for J; bases not matched to a gene: 10. DNA for the CDR3: TGTGCCAGCAGTTCCTCGGACAGGGTGCGAGCCTACGAGCAGTACTTC. Translating it yields CASSSSDRVRAYEQYF.

This clonotype was picked up a small number of times. The chain carries TRBV11-3 and TRBJ2-1; 7 positions match TRBD2. The CDR3 extends over 15 amino acids. V trimming: 5 bases; J trimming: 10 bases; junction bases outside the gene matches: 14. Germline lookup yields CDR1 SGHNT and CDR2 YENEEA. CDR3 sequence (DNA): TGTGCCAGCAGCCCTCGGACTAGGGAGATGGGGGAGCAGTTCTTC. This translates into CASSPRTREMGEQFF.

This chain uses TRBV6-1 with TRBJ2-1, with a weak D call TRBD2 (5 bases). Germline assignment: CDR1 MNHNS and CDR2 SASEGT. The CDR3 has 16 amino acids. The V end was cut by 6 bases, the J end by 2 bases, with 17 bases between. The CDR3 reads CASRPLASRAYNEQFF. The CDR3 DNA is TGTGCCAGCAGACCATTGGCTTCGAGGGCCTACAATGAGCAGTTCTTC.